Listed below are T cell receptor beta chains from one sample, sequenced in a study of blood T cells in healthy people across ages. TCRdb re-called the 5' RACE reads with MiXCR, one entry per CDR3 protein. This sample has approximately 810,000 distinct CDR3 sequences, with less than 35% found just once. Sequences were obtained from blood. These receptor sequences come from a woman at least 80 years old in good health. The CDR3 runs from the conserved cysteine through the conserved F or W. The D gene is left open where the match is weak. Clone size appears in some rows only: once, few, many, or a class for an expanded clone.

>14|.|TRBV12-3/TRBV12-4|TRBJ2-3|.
CASTLGGSTDAEYF
TGTGCCAGCACCTTAGGAGGGAGCACAGATGCGGAGTATTTT
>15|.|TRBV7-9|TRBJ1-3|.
CASSLTGQSGDTIYF
TGTGCCAGCAGCTTAACCGGACAGTCTGGCGACACCATATATTTT
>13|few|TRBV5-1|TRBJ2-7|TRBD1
CASGQGFSYEQYF
TGCGCCAGCGGACAGGGATTCTCCTACGAGCAGTACTTC
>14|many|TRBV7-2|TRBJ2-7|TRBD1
CASSRTGGAGGQYF
TGTGCCAGCAGCCGGACAGGGGGTGCGGGGGGGCAGTACTTC
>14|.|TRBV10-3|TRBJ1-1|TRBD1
CAIRGTAGVTEAFF
TGTGCCATCAGGGGGACAGCCGGGGTCACTGAAGCTTTCTTT
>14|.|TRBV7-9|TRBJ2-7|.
CASSLAGGGHEQYF
TGTGCCAGCAGCTTAGCGGGTGGGGGCCACGAGCAGTACTTC
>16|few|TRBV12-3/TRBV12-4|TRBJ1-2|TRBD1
CASSSGGTGAFYGYTF
TGTGCCAGCAGTTCGGGGGGGACAGGGGCATTCTATGGCTACACCTTC
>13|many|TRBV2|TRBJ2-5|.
CASSVATQETQYF
TGTGCCAGCAGTGTGGCAACCCAAGAGACCCAGTACTTC
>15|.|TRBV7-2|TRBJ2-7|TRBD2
CASSASSGSSYEQYF
TGTGCCAGCAGCGCCTCGAGCGGGAGCTCCTACGAGCAGTACTTC
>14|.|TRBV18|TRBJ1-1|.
CASSPQGTNTEAFF
TGTGCCAGCTCTCCGCAGGGGACCAACACTGAAGCTTTCTTT
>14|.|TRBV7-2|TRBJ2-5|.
CASSPGLIQETQYF
TGTGCCAGCAGCCCCGGACTTATCCAAGAGACCCAGTACTTC
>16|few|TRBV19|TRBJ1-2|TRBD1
CASSTRTGDSDYGYTF
TGTGCCAGTAGTACTCGGACAGGGGACTCCGACTATGGCTACACCTTC
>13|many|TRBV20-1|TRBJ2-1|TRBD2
CSTRLAGGNEQFF
TGCAGTACTAGACTAGCGGGGGGAAATGAGCAGTTCTTC
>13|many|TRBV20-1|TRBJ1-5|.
CSAKDSTNQPQHF
TGCAGTGCTAAAGACAGTACTAATCAGCCCCAGCATTTT
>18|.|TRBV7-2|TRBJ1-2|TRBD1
CASSPPLVGTVGNYGYTF
TGTGCCAGCAGCCCCCCCCTGGTCGGGACAGTTGGTAACTATGGCTACACCTTC
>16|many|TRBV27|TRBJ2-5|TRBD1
CASSLIWTGSLETQYF
TGTGCCAGCAGTTTGATATGGACAGGGTCATTGGAGACCCAGTACTTC
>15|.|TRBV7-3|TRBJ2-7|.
CASSLAAGYPYEQYF
TGTGCCAGCAGCTTAGCGGCAGGGTACCCTTACGAGCAGTACTTC
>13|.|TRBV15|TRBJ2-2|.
CATSRGGSGELFF
TGTGCCACCAGCAGAGGGGGGTCTGGGGAGCTGTTTTTT
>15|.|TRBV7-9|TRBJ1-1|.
CASSSPREKNTEAFF
TGTGCCAGCAGCTCCCCCCGGGAGAAGAACACTGAAGCTTTCTTT
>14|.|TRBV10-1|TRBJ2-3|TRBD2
CASSGSRGGDTQYF
TGCGCCAGCAGTGGGTCCCGGGGGGGAGATACGCAGTATTTT
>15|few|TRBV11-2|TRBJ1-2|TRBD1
CASSLWTGVDYGYTF
TGTGCCAGCAGCCTTTGGACAGGGGTGGACTATGGCTACACCTTC
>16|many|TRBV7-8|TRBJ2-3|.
CASSPRRLGGTDTQYF
TGTGCCAGCAGCCCCCGCCGCCTTGGGGGCACAGATACGCAGTATTTT
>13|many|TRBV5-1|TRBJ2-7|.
CASSLVVSGEQYF
TGCGCCAGCAGCTTGGTTGTAAGCGGCGAGCAGTACTTC
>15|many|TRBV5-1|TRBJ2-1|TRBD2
CASSYSGGTYNEQFF
TGCGCCAGCAGCTACTCGGGGGGGACCTACAATGAGCAGTTCTTC
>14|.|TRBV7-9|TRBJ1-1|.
CASSPSGINTEAFF
TGTGCCAGCAGCCCGAGCGGGATAAACACTGAAGCTTTCTTT
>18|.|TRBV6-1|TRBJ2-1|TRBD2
CASRGTSGGIGSYNEQFF
TGTGCCAGCAGGGGGACTAGCGGGGGGATCGGGTCCTACAATGAGCAGTTCTTC
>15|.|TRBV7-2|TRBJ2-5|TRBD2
CASSSYGEGGETQYF
TGTGCCAGCAGCTCCTACGGCGAGGGAGGGGAGACCCAGTACTTC
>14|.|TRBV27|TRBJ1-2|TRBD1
CASSTTGKTYGYIF
TGTGCCAGCAGTACGACAGGGAAAACCTATGGCTACATCTTC
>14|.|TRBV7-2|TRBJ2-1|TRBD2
CANSQVSLANEQFF
TGTGCCAACAGTCAGGTCTCACTAGCGAATGAGCAGTTCTTC
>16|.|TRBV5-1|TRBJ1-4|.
CASGLDGGGGDEKLFF
TGCGCCAGCGGCTTGGATGGGGGCGGCGGCGATGAAAAACTGTTTTTT
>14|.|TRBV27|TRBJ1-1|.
CASSFDNLGTEAFF
TGTGCCAGCAGTTTTGACAATTTGGGGACTGAAGCTTTCTTT
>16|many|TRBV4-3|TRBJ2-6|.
CASSLVAFSGANVLTF
TGCGCCAGCAGCCTAGTAGCGTTCTCTGGGGCCAACGTCCTGACTTTC
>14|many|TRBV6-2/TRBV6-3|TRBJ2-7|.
CASSYNVVPYEQYF
TGTGCCAGCAGTTACAACGTGGTTCCCTACGAGCAGTACTTC
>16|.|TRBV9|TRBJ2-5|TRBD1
CVSTPGTDRGQGTQYF
TGTGTCAGCACTCCAGGTACTGACAGGGGGCAAGGGACCCAGTACTTC
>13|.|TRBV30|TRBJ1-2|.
CAWTSQTSYGYTF
TGTGCCTGGACCAGCCAGACGAGTTATGGCTACACCTTC
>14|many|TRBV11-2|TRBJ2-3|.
CASSIRTDTDTQYF
TGTGCCAGCAGCATTCGGACAGACACAGATACGCAGTATTTT